This TCR beta chain was identified in a study of blood T cell repertoires in COVID-19. Whole-study context: The analysed material was cDNA or gDNA that came from T cells, B-cell-depleted T cells, or PBMCs.

Sequenced by immunoSEQ multiplex PCR; TCRdb stores in-frame clones only, minus some. The table has roughly 230,000 clones, 82% seen once; the top ten hold 3% to 3.5%. This CDR3 contains 14 residues. Losses at the gene ends were 2 bases for V and 8 bases for J; bases not matched to a gene: 5. CDR1 and CDR2 from the germline V gene are SGHRS and YFSETQ. This clonotype originated in a woman aged 60-75 years who had recovered from COVID-19. This chain uses TRBV5-1 with TRBJ2-1, with 9 bases fitting TRBD1. Material for sequencing was PBMCs or T cells enriched from blood (not recorded which). CDR3 region: CASSLPGQGYEQFF. CDR3 bases: TGCGCCAGCAGCTTACCGGGACAGGGCTATGAGCAGTTCTTC.